Reported below is one T cell receptor (beta chain). This clone was recorded a few times. Its antigen is currently not known. No quality values exist for individual bases; no much larger clone is one base distant. CDR1 KGHSH and CDR2 LQKENI were looked up in the germline V gene. V is shortened by 5 bases, J by 6 bases, and the region joining them spans 20 bases. Including the terminal cysteine and phenylalanine, the CDR3 comprises 15 residues. Of all the DNA, just the CDR3 is kept, 45 bases in frame from base 1. Each donor gave one peripheral blood draw, approximately 100 mL on average, collected into heparinised tubes. Naive, central memory, regulatory and stem cell-like memory CD4+ T cells were sorted on a BD FACSAria II using a panel including CD45RO, CCR7, CD25, CD127, CD95 and CD27. Purity was above 95% for every sorted population. PBMCs were isolated immediately by Lymphoprep density gradient centrifugation and stained directly without culture. To minimize batch effects, samples were stained and sorted in pairs, one healthy donor with one patient per experiment.

This sample stems from a study of beta chain features in type 1 diabetes (dated by TCRdb to the late 2010s). Notes on the research overall: Mean age, gender distribution, total cell number and subset yield were not different between patients and healthy donors. In the study, recently diagnosed type 1 diabetes patients and matched healthy donors were compared on the TCRB repertoires of their sorted circulating CD4+ T cell subsets. A total of 107,917,701 sorted cells were examined across all samples, and the number of cells per subset was strongly correlated with RNA yield. Whereas all 28 donors provided naive and central memory subsets, regulatory and stem cell-like memory subsets were isolated from just 8 patients and roughly eight healthy donors.

The High Capacity cDNA Reverse Transcription Kit was used to reverse transcribe all of the isolated RNA, meaning that expressed TCRB transcripts were what got sequenced. Naive, central memory and regulatory T cell samples underwent deep immunoSEQ sequencing, averaging about 3.3 million total reads per sample. Sorted cells were lysed in RLT buffer, and RNA was extracted using DNase-treated RNeasy Micro or Mini kits according to cell number. To prevent cross-contamination, each cell subset was processed individually, whereas patient and healthy donor samples were processed jointly. The immunoSEQ multiplex PCR was used to amplify TCRB sequences from cDNA, yielding 87-bp fragments that span the CDR3 region. The amplicons were sequenced using the Illumina HiSeq platform. As for the original processing: Synthetic template baselines were used to correct PCR bias computationally, reads within Hamming distance 2 were collapsed, and singletons that could not be merged were discarded. Reads were aligned to IMGT to assign V, D and J genes, CDR3 length, and insertions or deletions at six rearrangement sites. Within each subset, clonotype counts were normalized to the number of sorted cells before true diversity and Gini coefficients were calculated with the tcR R package. Repertoire sharing was quantified using the overlap coefficient calculated on TCRB nucleotide sequences. Out-of-frame TCRB sequences from naive cells were analyzed as a proxy for the pre-selection repertoire. As stored in TCRdb, this immuneACCESS dataset retains in-frame rearrangements with V and J assigned. A fraction of the clones does not appear; measured against another copy, unresolved V genes explain less than half of the discrepancy, and the remainder lacks a known reason. Clonal size and the V and J genes are those of that table, whereas D and trimming came from the DNA. The table for this sample lists 900,000 or so clones; 17% of them were counted only once. Around 0.02% of the sample is taken by the ten largest.

General study outcomes and caveats: PCR may preferentially amplify shorter templates, but because patient and control samples were amplified and corrected together, any resulting skew would affect both groups equally. Because the HLA sub-analyses included only small numbers of individuals, any influence of HLA type on TCRB rearrangement was left unresolved. In all four CD4+ subsets, TCRB CDR3 length was moderately but significantly shorter in type 1 diabetes patients. At VDJ recombination sites, patients with type 1 diabetes made fewer insertions and deleted more nucleotides, a pattern implying thymic rearrangement abnormalities. Naive, central memory and regulatory TCRB repertoires appeared to be more similar among patients than among healthy donors. Because cDNA was sequenced instead of genomic DNA, highly expressing activated cells could be over-represented, though the groups showed no difference in activation or CD3 levels.

This TCR was sampled from a woman in her late teens or twenties in good health. The sequencing sample was made of naive CD4+ T cells from blood. Per the publication, the cell subset or site label means: true naive CD4+ T cells. The chain employs TRBV18 and TRBJ2-7; tentative D gene TRBD1, with 6 bases matching. The nucleotides are TGTGCCAGCTCAACGAATCAGGGGAGTCTGGGCGAGCAGTACTTC. It codes for CASSTNQGSLGEQYF.